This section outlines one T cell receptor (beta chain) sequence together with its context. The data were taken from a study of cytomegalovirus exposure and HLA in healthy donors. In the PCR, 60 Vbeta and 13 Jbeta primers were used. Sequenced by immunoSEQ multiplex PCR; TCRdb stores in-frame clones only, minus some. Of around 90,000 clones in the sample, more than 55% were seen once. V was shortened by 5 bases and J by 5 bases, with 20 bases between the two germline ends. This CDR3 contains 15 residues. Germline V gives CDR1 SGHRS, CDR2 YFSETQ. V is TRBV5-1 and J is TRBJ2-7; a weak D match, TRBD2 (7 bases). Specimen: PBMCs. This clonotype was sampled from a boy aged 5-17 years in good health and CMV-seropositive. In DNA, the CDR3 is TGCGCCAGCAGGGACGGGGGGCCCGGGTATAACGAGCAGTACTTC. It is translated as CASRDGGPGYNEQYF.